This T cell receptor beta chain emerged from a study of blood T cell repertoires in COVID-19. Study-level information: The analysed material was cDNA or gDNA that came from T cells, B-cell-depleted T cells, or PBMCs.

In the original analysis: Estimation of nucleated cell counts relied on the amplification of reference gene primers. Profiling relied on immunoSEQ multiplex PCR, and the TCRdb table lists in-frame clones only, not all of them. V and J calls and clone size follow that table, whereas D and trimming were derived from the DNA. The sample holds under 150,000 clones, around 82% seen once. Germline V gives CDR1 KGHSH, CDR2 LQKENI. The CDR3 is 15 amino acids. V shed 3 bases and J shed 4 bases, with 15 bases lying between them. This clonotype originated in a man aged 50-59 years in a cohort exposed to, infected with or recovered from COVID-19 (not recorded which). The sample was PBMCs or T cells enriched from blood (not recorded which). The chain has TRBV18 and TRBJ1-2; possibly TRBD1 for D (6 bases). The DNA of the CDR3 is TGTGCCAGCTCACCTACGGGCAGGGGAACCTATGGCTACACCTTC. The encoded protein is CASSPTGRGTYGYTF.